This T cell receptor beta chain was found in a study of blood T cells in healthy people across ages. Whole-study findings and limits: Those diversity estimates obtained from one million T cells were thought to be underestimates.

As for this clonotype: Its antigen is unknown.

Using a J-beta primer mix together with a sample-barcoded 5' primer, a second PCR was run for about 6 to 12 cycles. TCRdb reanalysed the 5' RACE reads using MiXCR and keeps one entry per CDR3 protein. The sample gives roughly 1.9 million distinct CDR3 sequences, about two fifths of which show up once; under 25% is in the top ten. CDR3 length: 15 amino acids. Germline loops: CDR1 SGHRS, CDR2 YFSETQ. V lost 6 bases and J lost 1, with 16 bases in between. Sequences were obtained from blood. This TCR was recovered from a human donor in good health. V and J are TRBV5-1 and TRBJ2-5; D remains ambiguous. As DNA, the CDR3 is TGCGCCAGCACCTCCGTAAAAGGCCCCCAAGAGACCCAGTACTTC. It translates to CASTSVKGPQETQYF.